A selection of T cell receptor beta chains follows, all from one sample in a study of blood T cell repertoires in COVID-19. Generated by immunoSEQ multiplex PCR, the TCRdb table keeps only in-frame clones and is missing some. Of 300,000 to 350,000 clones in the sample, approximately 90% were seen once. What was sequenced was peripheral blood. These TCRs come from a woman aged 25-40 years with COVID-19, enrolled during active disease. The CDR3 runs from the conserved cysteine through the conserved F or W. Fields, in order: V gene, clone size, D gene, J gene, CDR3 length, CDR3 DNA, CDR3 protein. A D gene is named only where the DNA matches it firmly. Some rows have no size entry. The others give once, few or many, or a class for an expanded clone.

v_gene: TRBV28; abundance: -; d_gene: -; j_gene: TRBJ1-2; len: 15; CDR3nt: TGTGCCAGCAGTTCCCGGCAGGGGATCTACTATGGCTACACCTTC; CDR3aa: CASSSRQGIYYGYTF
v_gene: TRBV5-4; abundance: once; d_gene: TRBD2; j_gene: TRBJ2-1; len: 20; CDR3nt: TGTGCCAGCAGCTCGGGTGTTGCGTCTGCGGGAGGACGCTCCTACAATGAGCAGTTCTTC; CDR3aa: CASSSGVASAGGRSYNEQFF
v_gene: TRBV24-1; abundance: -; d_gene: -; j_gene: TRBJ2-6; len: 15; CDR3nt: TGTGCCACCAGTGGTAGATCAATTGGGGCCAACGTCCTGACTTTC; CDR3aa: CATSGRSIGANVLTF
v_gene: TRBV7-8; abundance: -; d_gene: -; j_gene: TRBJ2-2; len: 14; CDR3nt: TGTGCCAGCAGCTTAGGGGGCAACACCGGGGAGCTGTTTTTT; CDR3aa: CASSLGGNTGELFF
v_gene: TRBV6-5; abundance: once; d_gene: -; j_gene: TRBJ1-6; len: 16; CDR3nt: TGTGCCAGCAGTTCCGCCTTGAGCTCCTATAATTCACCCCTCCACTTT; CDR3aa: CASSSALSSYNSPLHF
v_gene: TRBV27; abundance: -; d_gene: -; j_gene: TRBJ2-1; len: 14; CDR3nt: TGTGCCAGCAGGCACACAGGCGGAATGGTCGAGCAGTTCTTC; CDR3aa: CASRHTGGMVEQFF
v_gene: TRBV18; abundance: -; d_gene: -; j_gene: TRBJ2-3; len: 16; CDR3nt: TGTGCCAGCTCACCACCGGGGCCAGGTTTGGGAGATACGCAGTATTTT; CDR3aa: CASSPPGPGLGDTQYF
v_gene: TRBV11-2; abundance: -; d_gene: -; j_gene: TRBJ2-5; len: 12; CDR3nt: TGTGCCAGCAGCTGGACAGAAGAGACCCAGTACTTC; CDR3aa: CASSWTEETQYF
v_gene: TRBV7-9; abundance: -; d_gene: TRBD1; j_gene: TRBJ1-1; len: 15; CDR3nt: TGTGCCAGCAGTCGAGCAGGGGGAATGAACACTGAAGCTTTCTTT; CDR3aa: CASSRAGGMNTEAFF
v_gene: TRBV27; abundance: -; d_gene: -; j_gene: TRBJ2-2; len: 15; CDR3nt: TGTGCCAGCAGTTTACTACCTATCGACACCGGGGAGCTGTTTTTT; CDR3aa: CASSLLPIDTGELFF
v_gene: TRBV7-9; abundance: -; d_gene: TRBD2; j_gene: TRBJ2-7; len: 14; CDR3nt: TGTGCCAGCAGCTCCACTAGCGGGAGCTACGAGCAGTACTTC; CDR3aa: CASSSTSGSYEQYF
v_gene: TRBV29-1; abundance: -; d_gene: TRBD1; j_gene: TRBJ2-3; len: 15; CDR3nt: TGCAGCGTCCGCGGGACAGGGGTCTTCACAGATACGCAGTATTTT; CDR3aa: CSVRGTGVFTDTQYF
v_gene: TRBV24-1; abundance: -; d_gene: -; j_gene: TRBJ2-2; len: 16; CDR3nt: TGTGCCACCAGTCGACCCAGGGGGGAGGACACCGGGGAGCTGTTTTTT; CDR3aa: CATSRPRGEDTGELFF
v_gene: TRBV5-1; abundance: -; d_gene: -; j_gene: TRBJ2-2; len: 14; CDR3nt: TGCGCCAGCAGCTTAATGGGGGCCACCGGGGAGCTGTTTTTT; CDR3aa: CASSLMGATGELFF
v_gene: TRBV4-1; abundance: -; d_gene: -; j_gene: TRBJ2-7; len: 14; CDR3nt: TGCGCCAGCAGCCAACCCGGGAGTCCCTACGAGCAGTACTTC; CDR3aa: CASSQPGSPYEQYF
v_gene: TRBV29-1; abundance: -; d_gene: -; j_gene: TRBJ1-1; len: 14; CDR3nt: TGCAGCGCTTGGGGCACAGGGTCTACTGCTGAAGCTTTCTTT; CDR3aa: CSAWGTGSTAEAFF
v_gene: TRBV7-8; abundance: -; d_gene: -; j_gene: TRBJ1-1; len: 13; CDR3nt: TGTGCCAGCAGCTTATGGGGGCTCACTGAAGCTTTCTTT; CDR3aa: CASSLWGLTEAFF
v_gene: TRBV5-1; abundance: -; d_gene: TRBD2; j_gene: TRBJ2-5; len: 14; CDR3nt: TGCGCCAGCAGCTCGACTAGCGGACAAGAGACCCAGTACTTC; CDR3aa: CASSSTSGQETQYF
v_gene: TRBV3-1/TRBV3-2; abundance: -; d_gene: TRBD1; j_gene: TRBJ2-2; len: 15; CDR3nt: TGTGCCAGCAGCCCCAGGGGGCAGGGCACCGGGGAGCTGTTTTTT; CDR3aa: CASSPRGQGTGELFF
v_gene: TRBV2; abundance: -; d_gene: TRBD1; j_gene: TRBJ1-2; len: 13; CDR3nt: TGTGCCAGGGGGACAGGGCTTAACTATGGCTACACCTTC; CDR3aa: CARGTGLNYGYTF
v_gene: TRBV10-3; abundance: -; d_gene: TRBD2; j_gene: TRBJ2-5; len: 16; CDR3nt: TGTGCCATCGGGCCGGGACTAGCGGGTCTAGGGGAGACCCAGTACTTC; CDR3aa: CAIGPGLAGLGETQYF
v_gene: TRBV28; abundance: -; d_gene: -; j_gene: TRBJ1-4; len: 15; CDR3nt: TGTGCCAGCAGTTCTCGACAAAAGGTAGATGAAAAACTGTTTTTT; CDR3aa: CASSSRQKVDEKLFF
v_gene: TRBV5-5; abundance: -; d_gene: TRBD1; j_gene: TRBJ1-2; len: 15; CDR3nt: TGTGCCAGCAGCCCCCGACAGGGAAATACGTATGGCTACACCTTC; CDR3aa: CASSPRQGNTYGYTF
v_gene: TRBV24-1; abundance: -; d_gene: TRBD1; j_gene: TRBJ2-5; len: 16; CDR3nt: TGTGCCACCAGTGATTCGACCTGGACAGGGAAAGAGACCCAGTACTTC; CDR3aa: CATSDSTWTGKETQYF
v_gene: TRBV2; abundance: once; d_gene: -; j_gene: TRBJ2-7; len: 11; CDR3nt: TGTGCCAGCGGAGGAAACTACGAGCAGTACTTC; CDR3aa: CASGGNYEQYF
v_gene: TRBV9; abundance: -; d_gene: TRBD2; j_gene: TRBJ2-7; len: 15; CDR3nt: TGTGCCAGCAGCGTAGATCCAGCGGGAGACTACGAGCAGTACTTC; CDR3aa: CASSVDPAGDYEQYF
v_gene: TRBV24-1; abundance: -; d_gene: TRBD1; j_gene: TRBJ2-3; len: 17; CDR3nt: TGTGCCACCAGTGAACCCCGACAGGGGACTAGCACAGATACGCAGTATTTT; CDR3aa: CATSEPRQGTSTDTQYF
v_gene: TRBV6-4; abundance: -; d_gene: -; j_gene: TRBJ2-3; len: 14; CDR3nt: TGTGCCAGCAGTGACGGGACAAGCACAGATACGCAGTATTTT; CDR3aa: CASSDGTSTDTQYF
v_gene: TRBV28; abundance: once; d_gene: -; j_gene: TRBJ1-1; len: 13; CDR3nt: TGTGCCACCTCCCTCGAGTTTGACACTGAAGCTTTCTTT; CDR3aa: CATSLEFDTEAFF
v_gene: TRBV18; abundance: -; d_gene: -; j_gene: TRBJ2-1; len: 15; CDR3nt: TGTGCCAGCTCACCGTACAGGGAAGGATGGAATGAGCAGTTCTTC; CDR3aa: CASSPYREGWNEQFF
v_gene: TRBV6-6; abundance: -; d_gene: -; j_gene: TRBJ1-4; len: 17; CDR3nt: TGTGCCAGCAGTCGCGACAGCTCGGCCCCAACTAATGAAAAACTGTTTTTT; CDR3aa: CASSRDSSAPTNEKLFF
v_gene: TRBV19; abundance: once; d_gene: -; j_gene: TRBJ2-7; len: 14; CDR3nt: TGTGCCAGTGGGCAGGGAAGGAGCTCCTACGAGCAGTACTTC; CDR3aa: CASGQGRSSYEQYF
v_gene: TRBV4-1; abundance: -; d_gene: -; j_gene: TRBJ1-4; len: 14; CDR3nt: TGCGCCAGCAGCCAAGTGGCGGGTAATGAAAAACTGTTTTTT; CDR3aa: CASSQVAGNEKLFF
v_gene: TRBV7-2; abundance: -; d_gene: TRBD2; j_gene: TRBJ2-1; len: 15; CDR3nt: TGTGCCAGCAGCATTTCCCCTAGCGGGAGTAATGAGCAGTTCTTC; CDR3aa: CASSISPSGSNEQFF
v_gene: TRBV5-5; abundance: once; d_gene: -; j_gene: TRBJ2-7; len: 13; CDR3nt: TGTGCCAGCAGCTTCGCGGAATCCTACGAGCAGTACTTC; CDR3aa: CASSFAESYEQYF
v_gene: TRBV15; abundance: -; d_gene: -; j_gene: TRBJ2-7; len: 13; CDR3nt: TGTGCCACCAGCAGTCCAGGGTCCGACGAGCAGTACTTC; CDR3aa: CATSSPGSDEQYF
v_gene: TRBV5-1; abundance: once; d_gene: TRBD2; j_gene: TRBJ2-7; len: 17; CDR3nt: TGCGCCAGCAGCTTGGCTCTAGCGGGAGGGCCCCCGGGGGAGCAGTACTTC; CDR3aa: CASSLALAGGPPGEQYF